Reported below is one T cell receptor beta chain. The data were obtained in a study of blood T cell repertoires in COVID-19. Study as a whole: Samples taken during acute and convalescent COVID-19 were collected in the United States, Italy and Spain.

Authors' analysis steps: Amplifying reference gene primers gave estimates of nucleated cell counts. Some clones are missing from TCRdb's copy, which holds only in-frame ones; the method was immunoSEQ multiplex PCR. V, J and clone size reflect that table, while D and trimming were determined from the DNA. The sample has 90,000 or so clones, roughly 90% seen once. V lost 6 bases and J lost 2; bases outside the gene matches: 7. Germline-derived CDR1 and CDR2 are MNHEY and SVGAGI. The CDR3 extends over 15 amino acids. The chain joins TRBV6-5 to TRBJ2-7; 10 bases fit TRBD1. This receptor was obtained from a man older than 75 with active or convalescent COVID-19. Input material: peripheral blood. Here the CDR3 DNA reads TGTGCCAGCAGCCCCACCGGGACAGGGGCCTACGAGCAGTACTTC. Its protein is CASSPTGTGAYEQYF.